These T cell receptor beta chains were read from a single sample in a study of blood T cell repertoires in COVID-19. This table comes from immunoSEQ multiplex PCR, and its TCRdb copy is limited to in-frame clones, with some not included. The data contain some 120,000 clones, around nine tenths of them singletons. The sequenced sample was peripheral blood. The receptors shown here come from a human donor with acute or convalescent COVID-19. The donor label of this sample is uncertain. CDR3s include the opening cysteine and the closing phenylalanine or tryptophan. Each record gives: D gene, clone size, V gene, J gene, CDR3 protein, CDR3 DNA. D genes are given only for firm matches. Size is stated for part of the rows, as once, few or many counts, or as a class when the clone is expanded.

.	.	TRBV7-2	TRBJ2-2	CASSLDISNTGELFF	TGTGCCAGCAGCTTAGACATCTCGAACACCGGGGAGCTGTTTTTT
.	.	TRBV7-8	TRBJ2-7	CASSLDLGSYEQYF	TGTGCCAGCAGCTTAGATCTTGGGAGCTACGAGCAGTACTTC
.	.	TRBV10-3	TRBJ1-2	CAISEFGTPENYGYTF	TGTGCCATCAGTGAGTTTGGGACACCAGAAAACTATGGCTACACCTTC
TRBD2	.	TRBV7-2	TRBJ2-7	CASSLGAGGPYEQYF	TGTGCCAGCAGCTTAGGGGCGGGGGGGCCCTACGAGCAGTACTTC
TRBD1	few	TRBV30	TRBJ1-1	CAWSFGTGSVAFF	TGTGCCTGGAGTTTTGGGACAGGCTCTGTGGCTTTCTTT
TRBD1	.	TRBV7-2	TRBJ1-2	CASSSGRQGIGGYTF	TGTGCCAGCAGCTCAGGGAGACAGGGAATAGGTGGCTACACCTTC
TRBD2	.	TRBV2	TRBJ2-5	CASSEKSGGETQYF	TGTGCCAGCAGTGAAAAGTCCGGGGGGGAGACCCAGTACTTC
TRBD2	.	TRBV4-1	TRBJ2-1	CASRREGGDEQFF	TGCGCCAGCAGGAGGGAGGGCGGAGATGAGCAGTTCTTC
TRBD1	.	TRBV4-2	TRBJ2-5	CASSQGDSTQETQYF	TGTGCCAGCAGCCAAGGGGACAGCACGCAAGAGACCCAGTACTTC
TRBD1	once	TRBV14	TRBJ1-2	CASSPFGQGNYGYTF	TGTGCCAGCAGCCCCTTCGGACAGGGCAACTATGGCTACACCTTC
.	.	TRBV28	TRBJ2-3	CASSWQGTYKHTDTQYF	TGTGCCAGCAGTTGGCAGGGGACATACAAACATACAGATACGCAGTATTTT
.	.	TRBV6-4	TRBJ2-1	CASSRDFYNEQFF	TGTGCCAGCAGTAGGGACTTCTACAATGAGCAGTTCTTC
TRBD1	.	TRBV28	TRBJ2-7	CASRQGDDEQYF	TGTGCCAGCAGGCAGGGGGATGACGAGCAGTACTTC
TRBD1	once	TRBV29-1	TRBJ2-5	CSGRQGAGETQYF	TGCAGCGGAAGACAGGGCGCTGGGGAGACCCAGTACTTC
TRBD1	.	TRBV27	TRBJ1-3	CARDYGTAGNTIYF	TGTGCCAGGGATTACGGGACAGCTGGAAACACCATATATTTT
.	.	TRBV28	TRBJ1-2	CASGDKYGYTF	TGTGCCAGCGGGGACAAATATGGCTACACCTTC
.	few	TRBV6-6	TRBJ2-5	CASSYEVQETQYF	TGTGCCAGCAGTTACGAGGTCCAAGAGACCCAGTACTTC
.	.	TRBV5-1	TRBJ1-2	CASSLVIGGGNYGYTF	TGCGCCAGCAGCTTGGTAATCGGCGGGGGTAACTATGGCTACACCTTC
TRBD1	.	TRBV18	TRBJ2-2	CASSPPGQVITGELFF	TGTGCCAGCTCACCCCCGGGACAGGTGATCACCGGGGAGCTGTTTTTT
TRBD2	few	TRBV3-1/TRBV3-2	TRBJ2-5	CASSWGLAGGGAQYF	TGTGCCAGCAGCTGGGGACTAGCGGGAGGCGGGGCCCAGTACTTC
.	once	TRBV9	TRBJ1-1	CASSVEPDWNTEAFF	TGTGCCAGCAGCGTAGAACCGGACTGGAACACTGAAGCTTTCTTT
TRBD2	.	TRBV7-2	TRBJ2-7	CASSSEHLAGASEQYF	TGTGCCAGCAGCTCCGAACACTTAGCGGGAGCTTCCGAGCAGTACTTC
.	.	TRBV7-2	TRBJ2-7	CASSPAPFGENEQYF	TGTGCCAGCAGCCCCGCCCCTTTTGGGGAGAACGAGCAGTACTTC
.	.	TRBV7-9	TRBJ1-5	CASSITGNQPQHF	TGTGCCAGCAGCATCACAGGGAATCAGCCCCAGCATTTT
.	.	TRBV7-3	TRBJ1-1	CASSLLEGTEAFF	TGTGCCAGCAGCTTATTAGAGGGCACTGAAGCTTTCTTT
.	.	TRBV4-2	TRBJ1-1	CASSQDVSGLGLGEAFF	TGTGCCAGCAGCCAAGATGTAAGTGGCCTGGGGCTCGGTGAAGCTTTCTTT
TRBD2	.	TRBV7-8	TRBJ2-1	CASSPREGSGRNEQFF	TGTGCCAGCAGCCCCCGGGAGGGTTCAGGACGCAATGAGCAGTTCTTC
.	.	TRBV14	TRBJ1-4	CASSQSRGGEKLFF	TGTGCCAGCAGCCAATCCCGCGGGGGTGAAAAACTGTTTTTT
TRBD1	.	TRBV18	TRBJ1-3	CASSPGQGNTIYF	TGTGCCAGCTCCCCGGGACAGGGAAACACCATATATTTT
TRBD1	.	TRBV19	TRBJ2-2	CASSSRGETGVTGELFF	TGTGCCAGTTCATCCAGGGGGGAGACAGGGGTCACCGGGGAGCTGTTTTTT
TRBD1	.	TRBV7-9	TRBJ2-3	CASSTDRGRTDTQYF	TGTGCCAGCAGTACGGACAGGGGGCGGACAGATACGCAGTATTTT
.	.	TRBV6-1	TRBJ2-6	CASSGGTTLSGANVLTF	TGTGCCAGCAGTGGAGGCACGACCCTCTCTGGGGCCAACGTCCTGACTTTC
.	.	TRBV7-2	TRBJ1-1	CASSLWEGNTEAFF	TGTGCCAGCAGCTTATGGGAGGGGAACACTGAAGCTTTCTTT
.	.	TRBV30	TRBJ1-2	CAWRGVRGVYTF	TGTGCCTGGAGAGGGGTCAGGGGAGTCTACACCTTC
.	.	TRBV6-5	TRBJ2-5	CASSLLGARETQYF	TGTGCCAGCAGTCTGTTGGGGGCTCGAGAGACCCAGTACTTC
TRBD1	.	TRBV5-8	TRBJ2-1	CASSLGWTGTYNEQFF	TGTGCCAGCAGCTTGGGGTGGACAGGAACCTACAATGAGCAGTTCTTC
.	.	TRBV11-2	TRBJ1-1	CASSLDRAGGRSEAFF	TGTGCCAGCAGCTTAGATCGGGCCGGAGGGAGGTCTGAAGCTTTCTTT
.	.	TRBV20-1	TRBJ1-2	CSASKRGYTF	TGCAGTGCTAGCAAGAGGGGCTACACCTTC
TRBD1	.	TRBV28	TRBJ1-2	CASSPETGYGYTF	TGTGCCAGCAGTCCAGAGACAGGGTATGGCTACACCTTC
TRBD2	.	TRBV2	TRBJ2-3	CASSIPLLAGGNTDTQYF	TGTGCCAGCAGTATACCTTTGCTTGCGGGGGGGAACACAGATACGCAGTATTTT
TRBD2	.	TRBV6-5	TRBJ2-5	CASSYGGSPGGETQYF	TGTGCCAGCAGTTACGGCGGCTCCCCGGGGGGAGAGACCCAGTACTTC
TRBD1	.	TRBV2	TRBJ1-1	CASSGQGAGAEAFF	TGTGCCAGCAGTGGACAGGGGGCAGGGGCTGAAGCTTTCTTT